A single TCR beta chain is shown here with its context. Some clones are missing from TCRdb's copy, which holds only in-frame ones; the method was immunoSEQ multiplex PCR. This table holds around 130,000 clones, just under 95% found once. The study pooled second doses at about 4 or about 12 weeks. The sample originates from a study of T cell responses to AZD1222 COVID-19 vaccine. The CDR3 runs to 13 residues. V dropped 6 bases and J dropped 0 bases, with 8 bases sitting between them. The germline V gene encodes CDR1 SGHTS and CDR2 YDEGEE. The sequencing used peripheral blood, collected 28 days after the second AZD1222 dose. This rearrangement joins TRBV5-8 to TRBJ2-3; no clear D gene. The receptor comes from an adult who received the AZD1222 COVID-19 vaccine. CDR3 sequence reads: CASILRSTDTQYF. The CDR3 nucleotides are TGTGCCAGCATCCTCAGGAGCACAGATACGCAGTATTTT.